The 7 T cell receptor beta chains given below trace back to one sample, sequenced in a study of post-analysis software for immune sequencing data. Study observations and caveats: TRBV5-6, TRBV5-1 and TRBV20-1 belonged to a set of five TRBV segments that were more frequent in patients than controls.

Their antigens are not known. Unique molecular identifiers tagged the TCR beta cDNA libraries. TCRdb ran MiXCR on the PCR reads and lists one entry per CDR3 protein. The sample lists about 770,000 distinct CDR3 sequences; just over 45% were seen once. The sample consisted of blood. These receptors all come from a girl aged 10-17 years with multiple sclerosis.

The J gene is TRBJ2-3, the V gene TRBV15; TRBD1 aligns across 10 bases. Looked up from germline, CDR1 is LNHNV and CDR2 is YYDKDF (reference sequence). This CDR3 comprises 17 residues. V shed 0 bases and J 4 bases; nucleotides not matched to a gene: 7. The CDR3 DNA reads TGTGCCACCAGCAGAGATGCGGGACAGGGGAGGGCAGATACGCAGTATTTT. The encoded protein is CATSRDAGQGRADTQYF.

The chain has TRBV29-1 and TRBJ2-1; no clear D gene. CDR1 is SQVTM and CDR2 is ANQGSEA in the germline V gene. V was pared by 2 bases and J by 6 bases, with 8 bases between. This CDR3 contains 12 residues. The CDR3 nucleotides are TGCAGCGTTGAACTGGGCGGCAATGAGCAGTTCTTC. It translates to CSVELGGNEQFF.

The rearrangement links TRBV20-1 to TRBJ1-4; TRBD1 agrees at 8 bases. Looked up from germline, CDR1 is DFQATT and CDR2 is SNEGSKA (reference sequence). This CDR3 is built from 13 residues. V shed 3 bases and J 8 bases; nucleotides not matched to a gene: 5. CDR3 sequence reads: CSARRQGAEKLFF. The CDR3 nucleotides read TGCAGTGCTAGGAGGCAGGGGGCGGAAAAACTGTTTTTT.

This clonotype was seen many times. The V call is TRBV29-1, the J call TRBJ2-1; 12 bases are shared with TRBD2. The V gene's germline CDR1 is SQVTM and CDR2 ANQGSEA. The CDR3 has 19 amino acids. Germline trimming cut 5 bases from V and 4 bases from J; bases unmatched to any gene: 18. The DNA of the CDR3 is TGCAGCGTTCCCTCCCGACTAGCGGGAGCTTTAGCCAAATACAATGAGCAGTTCTTC. Amino acids: CSVPSRLAGALAKYNEQFF.

The rearrangement uses TRBV6-2 or TRBV6-3 and TRBJ2-2, with TRBD1 matching over 9 bases. CDR3 size: 20 residues. Germline V lookup: CDR1 MNHEY, CDR2 SVGEGT. The V and J ends lost 5 bases and 2 bases, in that order; junction bases with no gene match: 18. For the CDR3, the DNA is TGTGCCAGCAGTCCACTTCCACCCGGGACAGGGCTAGGAAACACCGGGGAGCTGTTTTTT. This sequence encodes CASSPLPPGTGLGNTGELFF.

The genes are TRBV9 and TRBJ1-2, with D maybe TRBD1 (6 bases). CDR1 SGDLS and CDR2 YYNGEE come from the germline V gene. This CDR3 has 14 residues. Trimming pared 0 bases from V and 6 bases from J, leaving 12 bases between. The CDR3 reads CASSVDPAGDGYTF. The DNA for the CDR3 is TGTGCCAGCAGCGTAGATCCGGCAGGGGATGGCTACACCTTC. The full variable domain, with the rest looked up from reference TRBV9 and TRBJ1-2, is DSGVTQTPKHLITATGQRVTLRCSPRSGDLSVYWYQQSLDQGLQFLIQYYNGEERAKGNILERFSAQQFPDLHSELNLSSLELGDSALYFCASSVDPAGDGYTFGSGTRLTVV.

The genes are TRBV28 and TRBJ2-7; TRBD1 aligns across 10 bases. The CDR3 length is 15 residues. Germline assignment: CDR1 MDHEN and CDR2 SYDVKM. J was trimmed by 5 bases and V by 4 bases; bases with no gene match: 8. CDR3 in amino acids: CASSSPGQGLDEQYF. The CDR3 coding sequence is TGTGCCAGCAGTTCCCCGGGACAGGGGTTGGACGAGCAGTACTTC.